This entry lists 5 T cell receptor beta chains sequenced from one sample in a study of T cells after yellow fever vaccination. TCRdb re-called the 5' RACE reads through MiXCR, storing one row per CDR3 protein. The table has some 96,000 distinct CDR3 sequences, over 8% seen once; the top ten hold over 15%. The source was CD8+ T cells not binding an NS4B(214-222) dextramer, sorted from PBMCs, collected roughly 15 days after the first yellow fever vaccination. These receptor sequences come from a young man who received the YFV17D yellow fever vaccine.

The chain employs TRBV29-1 and TRBJ1-3; no clear D gene. Germline lookup yields CDR1 SQVTM and CDR2 ANQGSEA. Deletions cut 3 bases from V and 1 base from J, with 10 bases between. The CDR3 loop spans 14 amino acids. As DNA, the CDR3 is TGCAGCGTTGATGTCCCCGATTCTGGAAACACCATATATTTT. This encodes CSVDVPDSGNTIYF.

This clonotype was picked up a small number of times. The V call is TRBV13, the J call TRBJ2-5; 9 nucleotides line up with TRBD2. The CDR3 runs to 14 residues. The ends lost 2 bases at V and 5 bases at J; junction bases unmatched: 3. CDR1 PRHDT and CDR2 FYEKMQ come from the germline V gene (reference sequence). CDR3 loop: CASSLRGLAETQYF. The CDR3 nucleotides read TGTGCCAGCAGCTTACGCGGACTAGCGGAGACCCAGTACTTC.

The chain has TRBV20-1 and TRBJ1-4; 10 bases map to TRBD1. Trimming at V came to 6 bases and at J to 5 bases, leaving 6 bases not matched to a gene. The germline V gene encodes CDR1 DFQATT and CDR2 SNEGSKA (reference sequence). The CDR3 is made up of 14 amino acids. CDR3 region: CSAESTGGNEKLFF. DNA of the CDR3: TGCAGTGCGGAGTCGACAGGGGGCAATGAAAAACTGTTTTTT.

This clonotype has a handful of counts. V usage is TRBV25-1 and J usage is TRBJ1-5; tentatively, D is TRBD1 (6 bases). The ends were cut back, 1 base at V and 3 bases at J, with 16 bases in the middle. Germline V gene lookup returns CDR1 MGHDK and CDR2 SYGVNS. This CDR3 has 17 residues. CDR3 protein: CASSESNRAIDNQPQHF. CDR3 DNA sequence: TGTGCCAGCAGTGAATCAAACAGGGCAATCGACAATCAGCCCCAGCATTTT. The entire variable domain, with the rest obtained from reference TRBV25-1 and TRBJ1-5, is as follows: EADIYQTPRYLVIGTGKKITLECSQTMGHDKMYWYQQDPGMELHLIHYSYGVNSTEKGDLSSESTVSRIRTEHFPLTLESARPSHTSQYLCASSESNRAIDNQPQHFGDGTRLSIL.

This clonotype was counted ten times or more. The V and J genes are TRBV10-1 and TRBJ2-3; 10 bases line up with TRBD2. Germline V gene lookup returns CDR1 WNHNN and CDR2 SYGVQD (reference sequence). The CDR3 consists of 14 residues. V shed 8 bases and J 1 base; nucleotides not matched to a gene: 3. As DNA, the CDR3 is TGCGCCAGCGGAGGACTAGCGGGCACAGATACGCAGTATTTT. Its translation is CASGGLAGTDTQYF.